This T cell receptor (beta chain) was sequenced in a study of identical twins (TCRdb year 2016). About the investigation overall: To test whether fetal clonotypes persist, the study used deep sequencing on TCR alpha and beta repertoires from monozygotic twins, unrelated adults of various ages, and cord blood. To rule out contamination, replicate twin experiments were performed at different times with different library preparation protocols.

To prepare the library, 5' RACE was applied. This sample was sequenced with an Illumina HiSeq 2000. Template switching introduced a universal primer binding site; the final cDNA contained a unique molecular identifier, enabling accurate counting of TCR cDNA molecules. Specific primers in the conserved constant-segment region were used to synthesize first-strand cDNA for TCR alpha and beta chains. Each cDNA library was double barcoded, with a SMART-Mk sample barcode plus Illumina barcodes, to control for contamination. TruSeq adapter sequences along with Illumina sample barcodes were introduced in two successive PCR steps. TCR alpha and beta cDNA libraries were sequenced on the Illumina HiSeq platform with custom primers. In the source study's methods: MiGEC was used to process raw reads and extract unique molecular identifiers, and MiXCR was used to find CDR3 positions. Recombination models were inferred per individual with the repgenHMM and IGoR tools using an EM algorithm. The analysis of shared clonotypes was done with the tcR package in R, with sharing normalized by the product of cloneset sizes. To study raw recombination free of thymic and clonal selection effects, out-of-frame nonproductive sequences were analyzed. Starting from the raw public reads, TCRdb applied fastp trimming at Q25, assembled clones with MiXCR and retained in-frame beta chains. A single entry per CDR3 protein holds the most common genes and DNA from its merged rows. None of the V and J calls come from the authors' own analysis; TCRdb made them. The sample includes about 330,000 distinct CDR3 sequences, with roughly 12% observed a single time. The top ten constitute approximately 7.5% of the sample.

Every donor in the study was a healthy Caucasian. The twin cohort comprised three pairs of female monozygotic twins, all aged roughly 18 to 30 years. CD4+ and CD8+ T cell populations were isolated with positive isolation kits from Invitrogen. Study-wide findings and limitations: Because the same donors could not be followed over many years, the conclusions depended on cross-sectional statistical analysis. In monozygotic twins, out-of-frame TCR alpha sharing was systematically underestimated by recombination models, although the models agreed with sharing between unrelated individuals. A weaker excess of twin sharing was found in beta out-of-frame sequences because the signal-to-noise ratio was lowered by fewer shared sequences. Abundant cord blood beta clonotypes carried fewer insertions; young adult naive repertoires showed a weaker similar trend, while memory repertoires showed none. Invariant T cells such as MAIT and iNKT could partly confound zero-insertion analyses, though diverse VJ usage argued against this for most clonotypes. Compared with coincidental sharing between unrelated individuals, an excess of low generation-probability sequences was observed among out-of-frame TCR alpha sequences shared between twins.

The CDR3 runs 16 residues from the cysteine to the phenylalanine. CDR3 DNA only is kept here, 48 bases in frame from base 1. The germline V gene specifies SGHDN as CDR1 and FVKESK as CDR2. V lost 5 bases and J lost 2 bases, and the count of bases not matched to a germline gene is 7. Points on this clonotype: No antigen is known for it. Qualities for individual bases were not recorded, and no much larger clone is one base off.

The sample also formed part of further work on yellow fever vaccine responses in identical twins. Taken from the second paper: The authors reported that the T cell response to vaccination in identical twins appeared partly convergent and partly personalized. In the study, vaccine-responding T cell clones were precisely tracked in identical twins.

Source material: CD8+ T cells sorted from blood. This chain joins TRBV14 to TRBJ2-1; the central 9 bases match TRBD2. This TCR was recovered from a woman aged 18-29 years in good health. The CDR3 protein: CASSIIAGAAYNEQFF. The nucleotide sequence reads TGTGCCAGCAGCATAATAGCGGGGGCCGCCTACAATGAGCAGTTCTTC.